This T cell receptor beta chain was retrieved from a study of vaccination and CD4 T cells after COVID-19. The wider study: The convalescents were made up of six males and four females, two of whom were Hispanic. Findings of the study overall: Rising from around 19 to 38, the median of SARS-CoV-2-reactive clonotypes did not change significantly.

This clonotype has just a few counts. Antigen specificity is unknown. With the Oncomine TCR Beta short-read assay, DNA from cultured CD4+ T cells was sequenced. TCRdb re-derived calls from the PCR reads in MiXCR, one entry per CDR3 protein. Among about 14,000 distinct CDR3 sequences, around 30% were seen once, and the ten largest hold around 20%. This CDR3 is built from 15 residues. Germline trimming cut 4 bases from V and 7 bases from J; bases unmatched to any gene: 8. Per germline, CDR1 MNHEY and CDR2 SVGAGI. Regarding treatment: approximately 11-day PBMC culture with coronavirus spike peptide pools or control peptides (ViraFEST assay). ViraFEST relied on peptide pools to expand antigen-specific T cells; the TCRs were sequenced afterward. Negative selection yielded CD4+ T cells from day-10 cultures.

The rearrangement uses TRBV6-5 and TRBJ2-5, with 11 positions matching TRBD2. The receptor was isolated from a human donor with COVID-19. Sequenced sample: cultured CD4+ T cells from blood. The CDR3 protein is CASSSGLAGSGTQYF. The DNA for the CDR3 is TGTGCCAGCAGTTCCGGACTAGCGGGCTCGGGGACCCAGTACTTC.